A selection of T cell receptor beta chains follows, all from one sample in a study of T cell responses to AZD1222 COVID-19 vaccine. Method: immunoSEQ multiplex PCR; TCRdb's copy keeps in-frame clones and lacks some. Found here are 200,000 or so clones, roughly 91% of them singletons; the top ten hold about 1%. The input for sequencing was peripheral blood, taken on day 0 of MenACWY control vaccination. Every receptor here comes from an adult in good health. The CDR3 runs from the conserved cysteine through the conserved F or W.

>TRBJ2-7|TRBV5-1
CASRAGLAGNEQYF
>TRBJ1-2|TRBV12-3/TRBV12-4
CASSFTDGYTF
>TRBJ1-2|TRBV28
CARKGKAYGYTF
>TRBJ1-2|TRBV6-5
CASSQDRDIYGYTF
>TRBJ2-2|TRBV3-1/TRBV3-2
CASSQGVRGNTGELFF
>TRBJ1-2|TRBV25-1
CASSEHGTANYGYTF
>TRBJ1-1|TRBV14
CASSQAIAGTEAFF
>TRBJ2-1|TRBV3-1/TRBV3-2
CASSHGEGNEQFF
>TRBJ1-5|TRBV6-5
CASSRTSAGNQPQHF
>TRBJ1-2|TRBV7-9
CASSPGPFSGGYGYTF
>TRBJ2-7|TRBV7-8
CASSLDQAGQYF
>TRBJ2-7|TRBV5-1
CASSRYEQYF
>TRBJ2-2|TRBV7-2
CASRLGVGELFF
>TRBJ1-2|TRBV3-1/TRBV3-2
CASSHQGDRGGGYTF
>TRBJ1-1|TRBV7-2
CASSLSQNTEAFF
>TRBJ1-1|TRBV12-3/TRBV12-4
CASRKRENTEAFF
>TRBJ1-1|TRBV7-6
CASSLLGTGDKRNTEAFF
>TRBJ1-5|TRBV19
CASSSGISNQPQHF
>TRBJ2-1|TRBV7-9
CASSEGTSGGLYNEQFF
>TRBJ1-6|TRBV2
CASRSRTANSPLHF
>TRBJ2-1|TRBV19
CASSIPSLQGNEQFF
>TRBJ1-1|TRBV19
CASSIQGAYTEAFF
>TRBJ2-1|TRBV18
CASSPGTGVYNEQFF
>TRBJ1-1|TRBV29-1
CSVTGQGASEAFF
>TRBJ2-5|TRBV7-9
CASSSTGTWERPQYF
>TRBJ2-5|TRBV14
CASSHPLEAGTQETQYF
>TRBJ1-2|TRBV18
CASSPSRGLSYGYTF
>TRBJ1-3|TRBV6-5
CASSYGTGENTIYF
>TRBJ2-7|TRBV3-1/TRBV3-2
CASSQDRAHTAYEQYF
>TRBJ2-3|TRBV18
CASSPEGPDTQYF
>TRBJ1-2|TRBV9
CASSVNGQGDYGYTF
>TRBJ1-1|TRBV12-3/TRBV12-4
CASSRIGNTEAFF
>TRBJ1-1|TRBV20-1
CSWTENTEAFF
>TRBJ1-1|TRBV7-9
CASSASEVSNTEAFF
>TRBJ1-1|TRBV18
CASSNRGNTEAFF
>TRBJ1-1|TRBV6-5
CASSYGRANTEAFF
>TRBJ1-1|TRBV29-1
CSAQAGTSNTEAFF
>TRBJ1-2|TRBV2
CASSVAGDHGYTF
>TRBJ1-4|TRBV19
CASSIVPDSLFF
>TRBJ1-3|TRBV28
CASGLSGNTIYF
>TRBJ1-1|TRBV5-4
CASSLVLRGNTEAFF
>TRBJ2-7|TRBV20-1
CSGGIGYEQYF
>TRBJ1-2|TRBV7-2
CASSLGGTGGNYGYTF
>TRBJ1-2|TRBV2
CASSVDRTSGYTF
>TRBJ2-7|TRBV6-5
CASSYSGEQYF
>TRBJ1-4|TRBV29-1
CSVGGGNEKLFF
>TRBJ2-5|TRBV4-1
CASSQEPGGGMAQYF
>TRBJ1-1|TRBV27
CASSRDRGSRAFF
>TRBJ2-2|TRBV7-8
CASSLYGGAGELFF
>TRBJ1-1|TRBV30
CAWTGVTEAFF
>TRBJ1-6|TRBV27
CASSFSTAYPYNSPLHF
>TRBJ2-7|TRBV30
CAWGDSTYEQYF
>TRBJ1-3|TRBV6-5
CASSSGTVAGNTIYF
>TRBJ1-3|TRBV6-1
CASSYAGVGNTIYF
>TRBJ1-1|TRBV28
CASSLNTNTEAFF
>TRBJ2-5|TRBV5-4
CASSSGQGPETQYF
>TRBJ1-1|TRBV5-6
CASSWGGQNTEAFF
>TRBJ1-1|TRBV4-3
CASSQDFTKNTEAFF
>TRBJ1-2|TRBV6-2/TRBV6-3
CASSLSAGTGGFFYGYTF